These 9 T cell receptor beta chains share one sample of origin, sequenced in a study of T cell responses to AZD1222 COVID-19 vaccine. The protocol was immunoSEQ multiplex PCR, while the TCRdb copy is restricted to in-frame clones and leaves out a portion. The table includes about 120,000 clones, roughly 90% detected once. This specimen was peripheral blood, taken on day 0 of AZD1222 vaccination. The origin of the receptors is an adult in good health.

J is TRBJ2-7 and V is TRBV6-5, with a weak D call TRBD1 (5 bases). V was trimmed by 4 bases and J by 5 bases, leaving 18 bases between them. The V gene's germline CDR1 is MNHEY and CDR2 SVGAGI. This CDR3 spans 15 amino acids. The CDR3 nucleotides are TGTGCCAGCAGTTCTAGACAGTCGTTCTATCACGAGCAGTACTTC. As protein: CASSSRQSFYHEQYF.

The gene calls are TRBV18 and TRBJ1-1; D not resolved. The length of the CDR3 is 14 residues. CDR1 is KGHSH and CDR2 is LQKENI in the germline V gene. The V end lost 5 bases, the J end lost 4 bases, and 14 bases lay between the germline ends. CDR3 sequence: CASSDRRAGTEAFF. DNA for the CDR3: TGTGCCAGCTCAGACCGGAGGGCCGGCACTGAAGCTTTCTTT.

This rearrangement joins TRBV18 to TRBJ2-5; 7 bases agree with TRBD2. CDR1 KGHSH and CDR2 LQKENI come from the germline V gene. Trimming at V came to 8 bases and at J to 3 bases, leaving 12 bases not matched to a gene. The length of the CDR3 is 15 residues. CDR3 nucleotide sequence: TGTGCCAGCCAAGGGAGGGGAAAGTCGGAAGAGACCCAGTACTTC. It encodes CASQGRGKSEETQYF.

The rearrangement uses TRBV6-4 and TRBJ1-2, with D maybe TRBD1 (5 bases). The germline gives CDR1 MRHNA, CDR2 SNTAGT. The CDR3 totals 14 residues. The ends were cut back, 7 bases at V and 6 bases at J, with 18 bases in the middle. CDR3 loop: CASKRYGGADGYTF. The CDR3 DNA is TGTGCCAGCAAGAGGTACGGAGGGGCGGATGGCTACACCTTC.

The chain joins TRBV6-5 to TRBJ1-1, with D perhaps TRBD1 (5 bases). The CDR3 consists of 14 residues. The germline gives CDR1 MNHEY, CDR2 SVGAGI. V was pared by 7 bases and J by 1 base, with 13 bases between. CDR3 loop: CASKPGPQNTEAFF. As DNA, the CDR3 is TGTGCCAGCAAACCGGGGCCTCAGAACACTGAAGCTTTCTTT.

This clone was detected once. The V gene is TRBV25-1, the J gene TRBJ1-6, with 7 bases aligning to TRBD1. The germline V gene has CDR1 MGHDK and CDR2 SYGVNS. Germline trimming cut 1 base from V and 7 bases from J; bases unmatched to any gene: 4. This CDR3 spans 15 amino acids. The CDR3 bases are TGTGCCAGCAGTGAATGGGCAGGGGGAAATTCACCCCTCCACTTT. It specifies CASSEWAGGNSPLHF. Variable domain in full (rest from reference TRBV25-1 and TRBJ1-6): EADIYQTPRYLVIGTGKKITLECSQTMGHDKMYWYQQDPGMELHLIHYSYGVNSTEKGDLSSESTVSRIRTEHFPLTLESARPSHTSQYLCASSEWAGGNSPLHFGNGTRLTVT.

This chain connects TRBV19 to TRBJ1-1; possible D gene TRBD1, 5 bases. Looked up from germline, CDR1 is LNHDA and CDR2 is SQIVND (reference sequence). Trimming took off 3 bases at V and 4 bases at J, with 15 bases between the two ends. The CDR3 spans 15 residues. The CDR3 sequence is CASSIGGTDGTEAFF. CDR3 DNA: TGTGCCAGTAGTATTGGGGGTACCGATGGCACTGAAGCTTTCTTT.

This clone showed up just a few times. The V call is TRBV2, the J call TRBJ1-4; 7 bases match TRBD1. The CDR3 contains 16 residues. Germline CDR1 and CDR2: SNHLY and FYNNEI. The J segment lost 0 bases and the V segment lost 5 bases, leaving 6 bases of the junction unmatched. The CDR3 sequence: CASSPGQSTTNEKLFF. In DNA form, the CDR3 reads TGTGCCAGCAGTCCGGGACAGAGCACAACTAATGAAAAACTGTTTTTT.

The rearrangement links TRBV19 to TRBJ2-7; 8 bases fit TRBD1. CDR1 and CDR2 (germline): LNHDA, SQIVND (reference sequence). This CDR3 has 15 residues. V shed 5 bases and J 0 bases; nucleotides not matched to a gene: 6. CDR3 sequence (DNA): TGTGCCAGTAGTCCCTACGGGACAGGCTCCTACGAGCAGTACTTC. The encoded protein is CASSPYGTGSYEQYF. Full variable domain (outside the CDR3, taken from reference TRBV19 and TRBJ2-7): DGGITQSPKYLFRKEGQNVTLSCEQNLNHDAMYWYRQDPGQGLRLIYYSQIVNDFQKGDIAEGYSVSREKKESFPLTVTSAQKNPTAFYLCASSPYGTGSYEQYFGPGTRLTVT.